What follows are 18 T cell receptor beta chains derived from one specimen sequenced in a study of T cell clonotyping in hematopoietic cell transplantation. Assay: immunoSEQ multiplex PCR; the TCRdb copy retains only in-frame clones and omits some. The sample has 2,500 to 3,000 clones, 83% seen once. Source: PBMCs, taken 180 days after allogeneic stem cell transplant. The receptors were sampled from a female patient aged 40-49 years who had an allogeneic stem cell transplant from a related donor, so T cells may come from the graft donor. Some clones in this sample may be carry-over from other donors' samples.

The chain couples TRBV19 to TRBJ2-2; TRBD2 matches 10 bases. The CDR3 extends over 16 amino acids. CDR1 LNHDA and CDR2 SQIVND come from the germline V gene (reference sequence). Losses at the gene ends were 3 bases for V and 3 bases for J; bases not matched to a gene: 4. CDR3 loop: CASSILAGADTGELFF. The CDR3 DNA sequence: TGTGCCAGTAGTATCCTAGCGGGAGCTGACACCGGGGAGCTGTTTTTT.

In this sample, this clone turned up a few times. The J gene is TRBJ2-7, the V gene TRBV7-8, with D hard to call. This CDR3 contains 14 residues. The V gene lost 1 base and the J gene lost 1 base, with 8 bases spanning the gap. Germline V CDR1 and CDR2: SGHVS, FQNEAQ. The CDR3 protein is CASSLEDPSYEQYF. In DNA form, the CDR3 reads TGTGCCAGCAGCTTAGAGGACCCTTCCTACGAGCAGTACTTC.

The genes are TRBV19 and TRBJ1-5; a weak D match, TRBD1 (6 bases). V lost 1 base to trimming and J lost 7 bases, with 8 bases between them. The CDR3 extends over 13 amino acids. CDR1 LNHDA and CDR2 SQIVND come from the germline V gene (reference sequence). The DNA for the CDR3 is TGTGCCAGTAGTATAGTCGGGGGCCAGCCCCAGCATTTT. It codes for CASSIVGGQPQHF. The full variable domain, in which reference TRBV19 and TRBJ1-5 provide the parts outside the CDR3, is DGGITQSPKYLFRKEGQNVTLSCEQNLNHDAMYWYRQDPGQGLRLIYYSQIVNDFQKGDIAEGYSVSREKKESFPLTVTSAQKNPTAFYLCASSIVGGQPQHFGDGTRLSIL.

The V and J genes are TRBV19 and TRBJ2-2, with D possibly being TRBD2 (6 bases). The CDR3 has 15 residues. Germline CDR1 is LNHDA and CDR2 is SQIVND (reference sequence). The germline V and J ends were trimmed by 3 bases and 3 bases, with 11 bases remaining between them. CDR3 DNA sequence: TGTGCCAGTAGTATTTTATCGGGGGACACCGGGGAGCTGTTTTTT. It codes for CASSILSGDTGELFF.

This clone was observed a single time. DNA of the CDR3: TGCGCCAGCCGACAGGGAACAGGTAACGAGCAGTACTTC. Translated, it gives CASRQGTGNEQYF. This sequence joins TRBV5-1 and TRBJ2-7; 7 nucleotides match TRBD1. V was pared by 7 bases and J by 5 bases, with 9 bases of the junction left unmatched. This CDR3 region has 13 residues. Germline values: CDR1 SGHRS, CDR2 YFSETQ.

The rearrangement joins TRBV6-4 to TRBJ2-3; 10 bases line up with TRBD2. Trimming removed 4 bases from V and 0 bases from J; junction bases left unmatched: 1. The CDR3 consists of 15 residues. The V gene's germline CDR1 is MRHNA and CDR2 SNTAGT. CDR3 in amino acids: CASSVTSGSTDTQYF. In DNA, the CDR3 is TGTGCCAGCAGTGTGACTAGCGGGAGCACAGATACGCAGTATTTT.

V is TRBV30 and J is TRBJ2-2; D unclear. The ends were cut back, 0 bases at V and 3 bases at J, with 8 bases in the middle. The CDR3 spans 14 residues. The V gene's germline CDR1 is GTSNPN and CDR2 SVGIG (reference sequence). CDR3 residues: CAWSVGQYTGELFF. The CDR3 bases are TGTGCCTGGAGTGTAGGGCAGTACACCGGGGAGCTGTTTTTT.

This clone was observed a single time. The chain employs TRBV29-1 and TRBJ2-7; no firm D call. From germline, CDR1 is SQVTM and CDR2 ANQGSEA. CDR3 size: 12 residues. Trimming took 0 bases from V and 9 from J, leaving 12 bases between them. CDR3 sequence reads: CSVEDQRLGQYF. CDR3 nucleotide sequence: TGCAGCGTTGAAGATCAGAGGCTAGGGCAGTACTTC.

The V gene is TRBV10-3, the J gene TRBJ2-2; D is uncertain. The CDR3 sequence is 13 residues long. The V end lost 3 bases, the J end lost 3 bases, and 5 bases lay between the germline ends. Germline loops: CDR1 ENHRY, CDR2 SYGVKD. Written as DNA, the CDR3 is TGTGCCATCAGTGAAGTTGACACCGGGGAGCTGTTTTTT. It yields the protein CAISEVDTGELFF.

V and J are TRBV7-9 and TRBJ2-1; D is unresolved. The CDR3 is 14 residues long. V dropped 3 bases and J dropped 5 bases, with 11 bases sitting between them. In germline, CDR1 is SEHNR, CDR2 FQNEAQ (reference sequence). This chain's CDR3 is CASSLMGIDNEQFF. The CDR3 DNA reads TGTGCCAGCAGCTTGATGGGGATTGACAATGAGCAGTTCTTC.

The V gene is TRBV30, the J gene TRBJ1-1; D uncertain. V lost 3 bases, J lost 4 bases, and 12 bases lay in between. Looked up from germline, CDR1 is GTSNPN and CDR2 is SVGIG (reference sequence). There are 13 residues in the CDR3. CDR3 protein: CAWSLTVGTEAFF. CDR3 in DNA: TGTGCCTGGAGCTTAACAGTGGGCACTGAAGCTTTCTTT.

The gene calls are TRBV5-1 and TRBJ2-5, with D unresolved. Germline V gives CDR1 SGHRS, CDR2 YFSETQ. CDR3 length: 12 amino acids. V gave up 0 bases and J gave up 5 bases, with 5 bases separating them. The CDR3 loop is CASSLAMETQYF. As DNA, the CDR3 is TGCGCCAGCAGCTTGGCCATGGAGACCCAGTACTTC.

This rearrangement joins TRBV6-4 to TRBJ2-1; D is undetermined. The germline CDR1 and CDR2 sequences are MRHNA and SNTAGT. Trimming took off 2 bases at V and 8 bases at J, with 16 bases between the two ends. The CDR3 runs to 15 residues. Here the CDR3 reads CASSDNPSPTDEQFF. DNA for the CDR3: TGTGCCAGCAGTGACAACCCAAGCCCCACCGATGAGCAGTTCTTC.

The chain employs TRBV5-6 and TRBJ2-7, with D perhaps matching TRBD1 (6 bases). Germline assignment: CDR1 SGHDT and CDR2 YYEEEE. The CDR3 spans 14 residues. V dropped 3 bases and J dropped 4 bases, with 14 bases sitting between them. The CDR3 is CASSSFGQSYEQYF. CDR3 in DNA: TGTGCCAGCAGCTCATTCGGACAGTCATACGAGCAGTACTTC.

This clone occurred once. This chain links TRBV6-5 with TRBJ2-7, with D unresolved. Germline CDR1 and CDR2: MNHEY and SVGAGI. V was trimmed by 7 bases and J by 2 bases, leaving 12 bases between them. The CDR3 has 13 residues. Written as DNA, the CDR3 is TGTGCCAGCACCCGGTCCTCCGCCTACGAGCAGTACTTC. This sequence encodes CASTRSSAYEQYF.

CDR3: CASSYSGVWYF. CDR3 DNA sequence: TGTGCCAGCAGTTACTCGGGGGTTTGGTACTTC. The chain carries TRBV6-5 and TRBJ2-4, with D possibly being TRBD1 or TRBD2 (5 bases each). V lost 0 bases to trimming and J lost 15 bases, with 9 bases between them. From germline, CDR1 is MNHEY and CDR2 SVGAGI. The CDR3 totals 11 residues.

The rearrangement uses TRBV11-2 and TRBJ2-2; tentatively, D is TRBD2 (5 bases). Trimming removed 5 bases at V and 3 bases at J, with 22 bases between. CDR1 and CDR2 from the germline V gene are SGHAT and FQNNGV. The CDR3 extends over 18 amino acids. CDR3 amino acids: CASSPRGGAEVYTGELFF. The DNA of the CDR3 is TGTGCCAGCAGCCCACGAGGCGGAGCGGAGGTTTACACCGGGGAGCTGTTTTTT. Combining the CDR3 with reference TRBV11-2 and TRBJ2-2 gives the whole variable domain EAGVAQSPRYKIIEKRQSVAFWCNPISGHATLYWYQQILGQGPKLLIQFQNNGVVDDSQLPKDRFSAERLKGVDSTLKIQPAKLEDSAVYLCASSPRGGAEVYTGELFFGEGSRLTVL.

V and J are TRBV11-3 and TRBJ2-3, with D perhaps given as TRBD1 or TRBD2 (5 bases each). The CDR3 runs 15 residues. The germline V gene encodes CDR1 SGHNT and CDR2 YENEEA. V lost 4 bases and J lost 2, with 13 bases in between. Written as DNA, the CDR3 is TGTGCCAGCAGCTCGGGGACGCTAATCACAGATACGCAGTATTTT. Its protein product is CASSSGTLITDTQYF.